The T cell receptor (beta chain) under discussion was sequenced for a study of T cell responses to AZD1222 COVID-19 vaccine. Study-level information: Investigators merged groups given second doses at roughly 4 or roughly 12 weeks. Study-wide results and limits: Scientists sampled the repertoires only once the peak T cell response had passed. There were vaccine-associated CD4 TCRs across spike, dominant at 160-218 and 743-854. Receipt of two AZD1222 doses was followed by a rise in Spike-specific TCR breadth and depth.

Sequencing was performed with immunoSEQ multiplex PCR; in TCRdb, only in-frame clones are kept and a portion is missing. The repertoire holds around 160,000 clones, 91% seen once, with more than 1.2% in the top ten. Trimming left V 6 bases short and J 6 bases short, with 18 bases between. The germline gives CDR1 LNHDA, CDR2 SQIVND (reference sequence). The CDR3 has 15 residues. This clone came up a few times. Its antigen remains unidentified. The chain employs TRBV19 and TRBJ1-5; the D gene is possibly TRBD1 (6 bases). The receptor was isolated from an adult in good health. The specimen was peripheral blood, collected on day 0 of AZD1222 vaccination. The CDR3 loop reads CASRGYRVTGQPQHF. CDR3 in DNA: TGTGCCAGTAGGGGTTACAGGGTCACAGGTCAGCCCCAGCATTTT.